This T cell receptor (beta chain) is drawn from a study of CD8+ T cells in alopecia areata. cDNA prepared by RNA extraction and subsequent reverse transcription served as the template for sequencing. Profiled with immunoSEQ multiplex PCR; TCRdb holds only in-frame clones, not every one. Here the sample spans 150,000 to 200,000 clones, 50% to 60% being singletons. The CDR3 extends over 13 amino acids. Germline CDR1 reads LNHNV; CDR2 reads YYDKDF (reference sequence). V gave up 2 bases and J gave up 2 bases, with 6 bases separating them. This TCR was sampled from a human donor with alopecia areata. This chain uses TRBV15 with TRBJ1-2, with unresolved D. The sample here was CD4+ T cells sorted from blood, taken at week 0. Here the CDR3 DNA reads TGTGCCACCAGCAGAAAGGAGAACTATGGCTACACCTTC. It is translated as CATSRKENYGYTF.